The clone carrying this TCR beta chain was recorded many times. Its cognate antigen is unknown. CDR1 is KGHDR and CDR2 is SFDVKD in the germline V gene. Trimming took 3 bases from V and 1 from J, leaving 15 bases between them. The CDR3 is made up of 17 amino acids. The CDR3 regions of TCR beta were amplified from RNA transcripts. The HTBI primer set was used in a first-round RT-PCR of the TCR CDR3. TCRdb re-called the multiplex PCR reads through MiXCR, storing one row per CDR3 protein. The data contain some 250,000 distinct CDR3 sequences, roughly 15% of them singletons. The sample belongs to a study of T cells in Graves' hyperthyroidism and ophthalmopathy. Overall study results and limits: Within blood appeared most thyroid clonotypes that had expanded above 0.001.

The sample was blood. This sequence joins TRBV24-1 and TRBJ2-1; D is perhaps TRBD2 (6 bases). The receptor comes from a woman between 45 and 60 years old with Graves' hyperthyroidism that later progressed to Graves' ophthalmopathy. In DNA form, the CDR3 reads TGTGCCACCAGTGATCAACGTAGTGGGAGGTCCTACAATGAGCAGTTCTTC. This encodes CATSDQRSGRSYNEQFF.